The clone carrying this T cell receptor (beta chain) occurred a few times. Its specificity is not known. With 1 base removed from V and 3 bases from J, the gap between germline ends came to 18 bases. This CDR3 region has 17 residues. Unique molecular identifiers were linked by the library to individual cDNA molecules. TCRdb independently ran MiXCR on the RACE reads; one entry per CDR3 protein. The sample comprises tens of thousands of distinct CDR3 sequences, over 7.5% of which are singletons, and roughly 15% rests with the top ten. This sample was taken from a study of human T cells and chemical hapten exposure. The time point is: patch test 1, 2 weeks after DPC sensitization. Treatment denoted: therapeutic diphenylcyclopropenone sensitization with weekly scalp DPC. Broader study findings: A positive correlation with patch test score was found for PT1 expanded TCR counts.

The specimen comprised whole blood, sampled in connection with sensitization to the hapten diphenylcyclopropenone (DPC). The clonotype was recovered from a woman aged 40 to 50 with alopecia areata. Some clones in this sample may be carry-over from other donors' samples. This rearrangement joins TRBV12-3 or TRBV12-4 to TRBJ1-1; TRBD1 is a possible D gene (6 bases). Here the CDR3 DNA reads TGTGCCAGCAGTTTAGGAATAGGCCGGGGGGCGGACACTGAAGCTTTCTTT. Protein: CASSLGIGRGADTEAFF.